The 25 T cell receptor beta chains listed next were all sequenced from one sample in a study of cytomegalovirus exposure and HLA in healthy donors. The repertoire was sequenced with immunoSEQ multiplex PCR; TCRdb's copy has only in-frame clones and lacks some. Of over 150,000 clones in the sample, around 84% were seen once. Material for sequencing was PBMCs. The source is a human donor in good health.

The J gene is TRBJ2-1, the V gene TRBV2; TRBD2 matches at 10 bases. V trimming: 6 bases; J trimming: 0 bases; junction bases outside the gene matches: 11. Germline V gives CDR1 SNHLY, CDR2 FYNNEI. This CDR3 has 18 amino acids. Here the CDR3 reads CASSSPRTSGISYNEQFF. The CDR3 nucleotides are TGTGCCAGCAGCTCCCCGCGAACTAGCGGGATCTCCTACAATGAGCAGTTCTTC. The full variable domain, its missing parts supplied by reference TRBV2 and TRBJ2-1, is EPEVTQTPSHQVTQMGQEVILRCVPISNHLYFYWYRQILGQKVEFLVSFYNNEISEKSEIFDDQFSVERPDGSNFTLKIRSTKLEDSAMYFCASSSPRTSGISYNEQFFGPGTRLTVL.

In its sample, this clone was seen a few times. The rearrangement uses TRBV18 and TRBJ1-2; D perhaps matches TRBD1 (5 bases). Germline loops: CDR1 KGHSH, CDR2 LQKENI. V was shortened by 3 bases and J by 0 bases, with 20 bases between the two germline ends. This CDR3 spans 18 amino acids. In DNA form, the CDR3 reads TGTGCCAGCTCACCGCTTCCCGGGACTCCAGAAGCTAACTATGGCTACACCTTC. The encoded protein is CASSPLPGTPEANYGYTF.

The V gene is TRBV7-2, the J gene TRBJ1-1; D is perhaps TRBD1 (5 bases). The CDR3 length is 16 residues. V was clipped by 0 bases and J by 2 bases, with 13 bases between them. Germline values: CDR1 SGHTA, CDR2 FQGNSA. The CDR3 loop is CASSLAQGGFNTEAFF. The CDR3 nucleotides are TGTGCCAGCAGCTTAGCGCAGGGCGGATTTAACACTGAAGCTTTCTTT.

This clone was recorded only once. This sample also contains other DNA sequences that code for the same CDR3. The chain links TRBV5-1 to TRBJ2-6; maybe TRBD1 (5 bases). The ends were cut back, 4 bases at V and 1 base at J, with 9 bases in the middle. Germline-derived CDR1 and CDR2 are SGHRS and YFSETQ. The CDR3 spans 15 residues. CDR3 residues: CASSPQGSGANVLTF. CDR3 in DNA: TGCGCCAGCAGCCCCCAGGGATCTGGGGCCAACGTCCTGACTTTC. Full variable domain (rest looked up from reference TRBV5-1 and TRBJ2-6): KAGVTQTPRYLIKTRGQQVTLSCSPISGHRSVSWYQQTPGQGLQFLFEYFSETQRNKGNFPGRFSGRQFSNSRSEMNVSTLELGDSALYLCASSPQGSGANVLTFGAGSRLTVL.

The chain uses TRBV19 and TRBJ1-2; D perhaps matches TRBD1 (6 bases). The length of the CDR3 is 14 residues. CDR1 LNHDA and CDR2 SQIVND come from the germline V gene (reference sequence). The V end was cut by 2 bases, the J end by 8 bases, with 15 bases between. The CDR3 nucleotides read TGTGCCAGTAGTATAACTTCACCAGGGACAGGCTACACCTTC. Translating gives CASSITSPGTGYTF.

The CDR3 region is CASRRWLAGGGSSYNEQFF. The CDR3 DNA sequence: TGCGCCAGCAGAAGGTGGCTAGCGGGGGGGGGCAGCTCCTACAATGAGCAGTTCTTC. V and J are TRBV5-1 and TRBJ2-1; TRBD2 matches 12 bases. V was pared by 5 bases and J by 0 bases, with 12 bases of the junction left unmatched. The germline V gene encodes CDR1 SGHRS and CDR2 YFSETQ. The CDR3 totals 19 residues. Using reference TRBV5-1 and TRBJ2-1 for the parts outside the CDR3, the full variable domain is KAGVTQTPRYLIKTRGQQVTLSCSPISGHRSVSWYQQTPGQGLQFLFEYFSETQRNKGNFPGRFSGRQFSNSRSEMNVSTLELGDSALYLCASRRWLAGGGSSYNEQFFGPGTRLTVL.

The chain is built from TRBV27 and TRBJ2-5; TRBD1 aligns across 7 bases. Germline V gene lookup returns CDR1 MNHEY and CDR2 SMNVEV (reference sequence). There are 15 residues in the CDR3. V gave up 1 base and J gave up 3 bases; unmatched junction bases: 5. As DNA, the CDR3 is TGTGCCAGCAGTTTATGGGGACAGCCTAAAGAGACCCAGTACTTC. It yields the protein CASSLWGQPKETQYF.

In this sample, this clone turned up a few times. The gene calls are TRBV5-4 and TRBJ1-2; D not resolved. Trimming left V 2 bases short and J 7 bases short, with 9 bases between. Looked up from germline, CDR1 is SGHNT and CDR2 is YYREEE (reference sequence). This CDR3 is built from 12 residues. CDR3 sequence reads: CASSLNNPGYTF. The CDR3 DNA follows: TGTGCCAGCAGCTTAAACAACCCTGGCTACACCTTC.

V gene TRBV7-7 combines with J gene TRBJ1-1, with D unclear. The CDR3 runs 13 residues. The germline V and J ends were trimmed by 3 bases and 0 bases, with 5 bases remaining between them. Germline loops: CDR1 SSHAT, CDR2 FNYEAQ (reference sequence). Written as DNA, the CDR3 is TGTGCCAGCAGCTTCAGGATGAACACTGAAGCTTTCTTT. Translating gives CASSFRMNTEAFF.

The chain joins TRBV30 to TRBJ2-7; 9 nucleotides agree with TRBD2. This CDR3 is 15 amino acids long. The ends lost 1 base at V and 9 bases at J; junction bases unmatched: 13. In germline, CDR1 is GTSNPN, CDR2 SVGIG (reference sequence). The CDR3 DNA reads TGTGCCTGGAGTGATCCTAGCGGGATTTCGCGGGGGCAGTACTTC. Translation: CAWSDPSGISRGQYF.

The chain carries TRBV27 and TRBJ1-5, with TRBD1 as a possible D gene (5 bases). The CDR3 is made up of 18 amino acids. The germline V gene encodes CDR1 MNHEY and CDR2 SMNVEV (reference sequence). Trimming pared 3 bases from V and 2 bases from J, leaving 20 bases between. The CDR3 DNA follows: TGTGCCAGCAGTTTCTGGGGCCCCCGCGGGGTTGGCAATCAGCCCCAGCATTTT. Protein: CASSFWGPRGVGNQPQHF.

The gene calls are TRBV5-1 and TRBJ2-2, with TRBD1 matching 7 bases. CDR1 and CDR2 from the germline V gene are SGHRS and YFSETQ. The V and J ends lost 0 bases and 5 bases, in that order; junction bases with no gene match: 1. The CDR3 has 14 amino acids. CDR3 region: CASSLDRGTGELFF. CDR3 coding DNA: TGCGCCAGCAGCTTGGACAGGGGAACCGGGGAGCTGTTTTTT.

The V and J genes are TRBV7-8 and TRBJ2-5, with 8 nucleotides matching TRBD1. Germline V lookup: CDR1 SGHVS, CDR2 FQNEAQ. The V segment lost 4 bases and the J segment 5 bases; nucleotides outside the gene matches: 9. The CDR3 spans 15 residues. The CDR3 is CASSSRDRGRETQYF. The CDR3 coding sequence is TGTGCCAGCAGCTCTAGAGACAGGGGACGGGAGACCCAGTACTTC.

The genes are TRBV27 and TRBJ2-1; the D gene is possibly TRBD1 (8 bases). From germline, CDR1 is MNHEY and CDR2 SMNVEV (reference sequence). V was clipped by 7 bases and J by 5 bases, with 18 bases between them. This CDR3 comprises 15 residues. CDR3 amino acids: CASIPRTGRDNEQFF. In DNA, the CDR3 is TGTGCCAGCATTCCCCGGACAGGGAGGGACAATGAGCAGTTCTTC.

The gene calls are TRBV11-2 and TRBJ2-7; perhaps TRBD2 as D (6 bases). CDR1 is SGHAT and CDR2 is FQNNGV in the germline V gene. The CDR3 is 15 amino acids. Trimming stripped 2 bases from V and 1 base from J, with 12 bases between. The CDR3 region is CASSLTGVGSYEQYF. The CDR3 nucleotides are TGTGCCAGCAGCTTAACGGGGGTTGGATCCTACGAGCAGTACTTC.

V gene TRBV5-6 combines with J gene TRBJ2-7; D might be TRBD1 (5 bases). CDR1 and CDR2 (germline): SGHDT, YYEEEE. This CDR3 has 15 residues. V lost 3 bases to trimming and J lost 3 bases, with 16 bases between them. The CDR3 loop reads CASSSQGREIYEQYF. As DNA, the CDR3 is TGTGCCAGCAGCTCGCAGGGTCGAGAAATCTACGAGCAGTACTTC. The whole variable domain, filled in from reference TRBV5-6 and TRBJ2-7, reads DAGVTQSPTHLIKTRGQQVTLRCSPKSGHDTVSWYQQALGQGPQFIFQYYEEEERQRGNFPDRFSGHQFPNYSSELNVNALLLGDSALYLCASSSQGREIYEQYFGPGTRLTVT.

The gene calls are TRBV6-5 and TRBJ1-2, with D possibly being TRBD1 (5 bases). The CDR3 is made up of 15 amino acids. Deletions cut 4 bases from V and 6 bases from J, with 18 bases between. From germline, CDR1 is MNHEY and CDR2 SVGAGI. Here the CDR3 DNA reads TGTGCCAGCAGTTTTGCGACGGCCGGGGGGAATGGCTACACCTTC. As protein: CASSFATAGGNGYTF.

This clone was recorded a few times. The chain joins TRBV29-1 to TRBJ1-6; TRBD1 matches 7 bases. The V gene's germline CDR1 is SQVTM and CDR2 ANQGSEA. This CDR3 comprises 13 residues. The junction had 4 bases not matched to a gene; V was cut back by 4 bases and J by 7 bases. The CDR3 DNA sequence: TGCAGCGTTGGGGACAGCTTAAATTCACCCCTCCACTTT. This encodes CSVGDSLNSPLHF.

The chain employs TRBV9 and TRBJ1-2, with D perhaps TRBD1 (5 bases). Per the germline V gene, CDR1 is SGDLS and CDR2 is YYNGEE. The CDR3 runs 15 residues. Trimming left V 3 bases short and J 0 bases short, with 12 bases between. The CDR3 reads CASSALGGSNYGYTF. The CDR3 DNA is TGTGCCAGCAGCGCCCTCGGGGGATCTAACTATGGCTACACCTTC.

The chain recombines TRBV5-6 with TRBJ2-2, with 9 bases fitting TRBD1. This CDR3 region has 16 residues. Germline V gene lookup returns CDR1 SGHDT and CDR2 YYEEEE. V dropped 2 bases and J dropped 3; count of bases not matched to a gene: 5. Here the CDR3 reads CASSFPTGGDTGELFF. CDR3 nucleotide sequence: TGTGCCAGCAGCTTCCCGACAGGGGGAGACACCGGGGAGCTGTTTTTT.

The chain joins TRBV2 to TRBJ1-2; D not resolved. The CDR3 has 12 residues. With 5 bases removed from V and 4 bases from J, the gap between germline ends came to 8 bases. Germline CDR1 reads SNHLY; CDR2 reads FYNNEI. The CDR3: CASSRGGYGYTF. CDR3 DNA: TGTGCCAGCAGTCGGGGTGGCTATGGCTACACCTTC.

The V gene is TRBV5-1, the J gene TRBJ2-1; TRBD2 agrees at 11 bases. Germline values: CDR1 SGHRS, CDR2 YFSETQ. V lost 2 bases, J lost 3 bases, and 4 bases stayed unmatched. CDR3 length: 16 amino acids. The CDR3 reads CASSFTSGSNYNEQFF. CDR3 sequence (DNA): TGCGCCAGCAGCTTCACTAGCGGGAGTAACTACAATGAGCAGTTCTTC.

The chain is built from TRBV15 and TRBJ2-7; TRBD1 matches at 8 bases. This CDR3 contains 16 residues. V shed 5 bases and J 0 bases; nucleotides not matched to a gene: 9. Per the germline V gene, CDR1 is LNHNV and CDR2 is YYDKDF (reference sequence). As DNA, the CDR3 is TGTGCCACCAGCCGGACCGGACAGGGTAACTCCTACGAGCAGTACTTC. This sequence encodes CATSRTGQGNSYEQYF.

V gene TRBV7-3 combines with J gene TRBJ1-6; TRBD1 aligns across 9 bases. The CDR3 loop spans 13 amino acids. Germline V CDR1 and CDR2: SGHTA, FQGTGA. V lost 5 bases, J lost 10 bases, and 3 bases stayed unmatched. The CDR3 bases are TGTGCCAGCAGCGTGGACAGGGGCTCACCCCTCCACTTT. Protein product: CASSVDRGSPLHF.

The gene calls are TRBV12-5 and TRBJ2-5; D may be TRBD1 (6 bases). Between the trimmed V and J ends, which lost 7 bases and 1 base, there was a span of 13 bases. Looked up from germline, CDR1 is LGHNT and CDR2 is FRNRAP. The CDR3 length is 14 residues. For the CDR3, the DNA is TGTGCTAGTGTTACGGACAGCTTCCAAGAGACCCAGTACTTC. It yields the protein CASVTDSFQETQYF. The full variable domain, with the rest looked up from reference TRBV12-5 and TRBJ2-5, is DARVTQTPRHKVTEMGQEVTMRCQPILGHNTVFWYRQTMMQGLELLAYFRNRAPLDDSGMPKDRFSAEMPDATLATLKIQPSEPRDSAVYFCASVTDSFQETQYFGPGTRLLVL.